This is a list of T cell receptor beta chains from one sample in a study of blood T cell repertoires in COVID-19. TCRdb's copy holds only in-frame clones and misses some; the assay was immunoSEQ multiplex PCR. The sample lists tens of thousands of clones, over 75% occurring once. Material: peripheral blood. These receptors came from an elderly woman with COVID-19, enrolled during active disease. The CDR3 runs from the conserved cysteine through the conserved F or W. The order of the fields is D gene, clone size, V gene, J gene, CDR3 protein, CDR3 DNA. A D gene is named only where the DNA matches it firmly. Where a row states a size, it is once, few, many or the class of an expanded clone; other rows omit it.

d_call: .
clone_size: .
v_call: TRBV9
j_call: TRBJ2-7
cdr3_aa: CASSVGDTVSYEQYF
cdr3_nt: TGTGCCAGCAGCGTCGGGGACACCGTTTCCTACGAGCAGTACTTC

d_call: TRBD1
clone_size: once
v_call: TRBV6-2/TRBV6-3
j_call: TRBJ1-4
cdr3_aa: CASSKDRGIANEKLFF
cdr3_nt: TGTGCCAGCAGTAAGGACAGGGGTATCGCTAATGAAAAACTGTTTTTT

d_call: TRBD1
clone_size: .
v_call: TRBV18
j_call: TRBJ1-1
cdr3_aa: CASSPVRGPDTEAFF
cdr3_nt: TGTGCCAGCTCACCAGTAAGGGGGCCGGACACTGAAGCTTTCTTT

d_call: .
clone_size: .
v_call: TRBV28
j_call: TRBJ1-3
cdr3_aa: CASSQPTRMGNTIYF
cdr3_nt: TGTGCCAGCAGTCAACCGACCAGGATGGGAAACACCATATATTTT

d_call: .
clone_size: .
v_call: TRBV7-2
j_call: TRBJ1-2
cdr3_aa: CASNKDRNYGYTF
cdr3_nt: TGTGCCAGCAACAAAGACAGGAACTATGGCTACACCTTC

d_call: .
clone_size: .
v_call: TRBV18
j_call: TRBJ2-1
cdr3_aa: CASSPSVPEAGSSYNEQFF
cdr3_nt: TGTGCCAGCTCACCATCGGTACCCGAAGCGGGTAGCTCCTACAATGAGCAGTTCTTC

d_call: .
clone_size: few
v_call: TRBV7-3
j_call: TRBJ2-1
cdr3_aa: CASSLSAIYNEQFF
cdr3_nt: TGTGCCAGCAGCTTAAGCGCTATTTACAATGAGCAGTTCTTC

d_call: TRBD1
clone_size: .
v_call: TRBV5-8
j_call: TRBJ1-5
cdr3_aa: CASSSGGQGAWQPQHF
cdr3_nt: TGTGCCAGCAGCTCTGGAGGTCAGGGGGCCTGGCAGCCCCAGCATTTT

d_call: TRBD1
clone_size: .
v_call: TRBV6-5
j_call: TRBJ2-1
cdr3_aa: CASSSRDREYNEQFF
cdr3_nt: TGTGCCAGCAGTTCCCGGGACAGGGAGTACAATGAGCAGTTCTTC

d_call: .
clone_size: many
v_call: TRBV12-3/TRBV12-4
j_call: TRBJ1-5
cdr3_aa: CASSFHDQPQHF
cdr3_nt: TGTGCCAGCAGTTTTCATGATCAGCCCCAGCATTTT

d_call: .
clone_size: .
v_call: TRBV5-1
j_call: TRBJ1-2
cdr3_aa: CASSSTKAGYGYTF
cdr3_nt: TGCGCCAGCAGCTCGACCAAGGCGGGGTATGGCTACACCTTC

d_call: TRBD1
clone_size: .
v_call: TRBV9
j_call: TRBJ2-7
cdr3_aa: CASSANLQGNSYEQYF
cdr3_nt: TGTGCCAGCAGCGCAAATTTACAGGGGAACTCCTACGAGCAGTACTTC

d_call: TRBD1
clone_size: .
v_call: TRBV11-2
j_call: TRBJ1-5
cdr3_aa: CASSRQGFNQPQHF
cdr3_nt: TGTGCCAGCAGCCGACAGGGGTTCAATCAGCCCCAGCATTTT

d_call: .
clone_size: .
v_call: TRBV18
j_call: TRBJ1-4
cdr3_aa: CASSPDSRELFF
cdr3_nt: TGTGCCAGCTCACCAGATTCCAGGGAACTGTTTTTT

d_call: TRBD2
clone_size: .
v_call: TRBV9
j_call: TRBJ2-1
cdr3_aa: CASSRWDGGGFEQFF
cdr3_nt: TGTGCCAGCAGCCGGTGGGACGGGGGGGGCTTTGAGCAGTTCTTC

d_call: .
clone_size: .
v_call: TRBV9
j_call: TRBJ2-1
cdr3_aa: CASSATSRSYNEQFF
cdr3_nt: TGTGCCAGCAGCGCGACTAGTAGATCCTACAATGAGCAGTTCTTC

d_call: TRBD1
clone_size: .
v_call: TRBV25-1
j_call: TRBJ2-6
cdr3_aa: CASSTYTGAGANVLTF
cdr3_nt: TGTGCCAGCAGTACATATACAGGGGCTGGGGCCAACGTCCTGACTTTC

d_call: .
clone_size: .
v_call: TRBV5-4
j_call: TRBJ1-1
cdr3_aa: CASSPRAGENTEAFF
cdr3_nt: TGTGCCAGCAGCCCCCGTGCGGGGGAAAACACTGAAGCTTTCTTT

d_call: .
clone_size: .
v_call: TRBV6-5
j_call: TRBJ1-2
cdr3_aa: CASSQHRDIYGYTF
cdr3_nt: TGTGCCAGCAGCCAACACCGGGACATCTATGGCTACACCTTC

d_call: .
clone_size: .
v_call: TRBV7-2
j_call: TRBJ2-7
cdr3_aa: CASSLAQGTYYEQYF
cdr3_nt: TGTGCCAGCAGCTTAGCGCAGGGTACCTACTACGAGCAGTACTTC

d_call: .
clone_size: .
v_call: TRBV20-1
j_call: TRBJ1-2
cdr3_aa: CSASANYGYTF
cdr3_nt: TGCAGTGCTTCAGCTAACTATGGCTACACCTTC

d_call: TRBD1
clone_size: few
v_call: TRBV5-6
j_call: TRBJ2-7
cdr3_aa: CASSLTGAGEQYF
cdr3_nt: TGTGCCAGCAGCTTGACAGGGGCCGGCGAGCAGTACTTC

d_call: TRBD1
clone_size: .
v_call: TRBV6-5
j_call: TRBJ2-2
cdr3_aa: CASHRGLLAGELFF
cdr3_nt: TGTGCCTCACACAGGGGGCTCCTCGCCGGGGAGCTGTTTTTT

d_call: TRBD1
clone_size: .
v_call: TRBV28
j_call: TRBJ1-5
cdr3_aa: CASSPRTGGHQPQHF
cdr3_nt: TGTGCCAGCAGCCCTAGGACAGGGGGCCATCAGCCCCAGCATTTT

d_call: .
clone_size: .
v_call: TRBV21-1
j_call: TRBJ2-7
cdr3_aa: CASSKRQPGTGDYEQYF
cdr3_nt: TGTGCCAGCAGCAAAAGACAGCCCGGGACAGGGGACTACGAGCAGTACTTC

d_call: .
clone_size: .
v_call: TRBV6-5
j_call: TRBJ1-4
cdr3_aa: CASRQGGATNEKLFF
cdr3_nt: TGTGCCAGCAGACAAGGGGGTGCAACTAATGAAAAACTGTTTTTT

d_call: TRBD2
clone_size: .
v_call: TRBV20-1
j_call: TRBJ2-2
cdr3_aa: CSASSTSGGATGELFF
cdr3_nt: TGCAGTGCTAGTTCGACTAGCGGGGGGGCCACCGGGGAGCTGTTTTTT

d_call: TRBD1
clone_size: .
v_call: TRBV9
j_call: TRBJ2-1
cdr3_aa: CASSTPPGQTYNEQFF
cdr3_nt: TGTGCCAGCAGCACCCCACCGGGACAGACCTACAATGAGCAGTTCTTC

d_call: .
clone_size: .
v_call: TRBV7-2
j_call: TRBJ2-2
cdr3_aa: CASSLEVEDSRNTGELFF
cdr3_nt: TGTGCCAGCAGCTTAGAGGTGGAGGACAGTCGGAACACCGGGGAGCTGTTTTTT

d_call: TRBD2
clone_size: .
v_call: TRBV7-9
j_call: TRBJ2-1
cdr3_aa: CASSFPGTSDNEQFF
cdr3_nt: TGTGCCAGCAGCTTCCCCGGGACTAGCGACAATGAGCAGTTCTTC

d_call: .
clone_size: .
v_call: TRBV6-1
j_call: TRBJ2-4
cdr3_aa: CASSEARGWGDF
cdr3_nt: TGTGCCAGCAGTGAAGCGCGTGGGTGGGGGGACTTC

d_call: TRBD1
clone_size: .
v_call: TRBV7-8
j_call: TRBJ1-3
cdr3_aa: CASSLDRGRSGNTIYF
cdr3_nt: TGTGCCAGCAGCTTAGACAGGGGTAGATCTGGAAACACCATATATTTT

d_call: TRBD2
clone_size: .
v_call: TRBV15
j_call: TRBJ2-7
cdr3_aa: CATSRVLSGGEQYF
cdr3_nt: TGTGCCACCAGCAGGGTTCTAAGCGGGGGAGAGCAGTACTTC

d_call: .
clone_size: .
v_call: TRBV5-1
j_call: TRBJ2-5
cdr3_aa: CASSLAPGEQETQYF
cdr3_nt: TGCGCCAGCAGCTTGGCCCCGGGAGAACAAGAGACCCAGTACTTC

d_call: .
clone_size: .
v_call: TRBV5-5
j_call: TRBJ1-5
cdr3_aa: CASAAGSNQPQHF
cdr3_nt: TGTGCCAGCGCCGCAGGGTCAAATCAGCCCCAGCATTTT

d_call: .
clone_size: once
v_call: TRBV19
j_call: TRBJ1-1
cdr3_aa: CASSISQGHAYEAFF
cdr3_nt: TGTGCCAGTAGTATTAGTCAGGGACACGCCTATGAAGCTTTCTTT

d_call: .
clone_size: few
v_call: TRBV12-3/TRBV12-4
j_call: TRBJ1-5
cdr3_aa: CASSLSSNQPQHF
cdr3_nt: TGTGCCAGCAGTTTGAGTAGCAATCAGCCCCAGCATTTT

d_call: .
clone_size: .
v_call: TRBV7-3
j_call: TRBJ2-3
cdr3_aa: CASSSSRGDTQYF
cdr3_nt: TGTGCCAGCAGCTCAAGCAGGGGAGATACGCAGTATTTT

d_call: TRBD1
clone_size: .
v_call: TRBV3-1/TRBV3-2
j_call: TRBJ1-1
cdr3_aa: CASSQAGQIVNTEAFF
cdr3_nt: TGTGCCAGCAGCCAAGCGGGACAGATCGTGAACACTGAAGCTTTCTTT

d_call: .
clone_size: .
v_call: TRBV5-1
j_call: TRBJ2-1
cdr3_aa: CASTVVPLNHNEQFF
cdr3_nt: TGCGCCAGCACCGTCGTGCCCCTAAACCACAATGAGCAGTTCTTC

d_call: TRBD2
clone_size: .
v_call: TRBV9
j_call: TRBJ2-7
cdr3_aa: CASSPGGASGSLGQYF
cdr3_nt: TGTGCCAGCAGCCCCGGAGGGGCTAGCGGGAGCTTGGGGCAGTACTTC

d_call: TRBD1
clone_size: .
v_call: TRBV6-5
j_call: TRBJ1-2
cdr3_aa: CASSTGGYYGYTF
cdr3_nt: TGTGCCAGCAGTACAGGGGGCTATTATGGCTACACCTTC

d_call: TRBD2
clone_size: few
v_call: TRBV7-3
j_call: TRBJ2-7
cdr3_aa: CASSSLAGEEQYF
cdr3_nt: TGTGCCAGCAGCTCGTTAGCGGGAGAGGAGCAGTACTTC

d_call: .
clone_size: .
v_call: TRBV7-9
j_call: TRBJ1-2
cdr3_aa: CASSLVGTLYGYTF
cdr3_nt: TGTGCCAGCAGCTTAGTAGGGACACTCTATGGCTACACCTTC

d_call: .
clone_size: .
v_call: TRBV19
j_call: TRBJ1-4
cdr3_aa: CASSDRGQIIAEKLFF
cdr3_nt: TGTGCCAGTAGCGACCGTGGACAGATCATCGCTGAAAAACTGTTTTTT

d_call: TRBD1
clone_size: .
v_call: TRBV13
j_call: TRBJ1-2
cdr3_aa: CASRQTGVYGYTF
cdr3_nt: TGTGCCAGCAGACAAACAGGGGTTTATGGCTACACCTTC